This T cell receptor beta chain was sequenced in a study of blood T cell repertoires in COVID-19. The CDR3 loop spans 16 amino acids. Losses at the gene ends were 4 bases for V and 5 bases for J; bases not matched to a gene: 13. Germline V lookup: CDR1 SGDLS, CDR2 YYNGEE. Clones were read by immunoSEQ multiplex PCR, and TCRdb kept only the in-frame ones, dropping some. The sample lists some 300,000 clones; 88% were seen once. Sequencing was performed on PBMCs or T cells enriched from blood (not recorded which). The chain employs TRBV9 and TRBJ1-2, with 8 bases aligning to TRBD1. This TCR was sampled from a woman aged 55 to 70 in a cohort exposed to, infected with or recovered from COVID-19 (not recorded which). Here the CDR3 reads CASSPQLGGQAYGYTF. DNA of the CDR3: TGTGCCAGCAGCCCCCAGCTTGGGGGACAGGCGTATGGCTACACCTTC.